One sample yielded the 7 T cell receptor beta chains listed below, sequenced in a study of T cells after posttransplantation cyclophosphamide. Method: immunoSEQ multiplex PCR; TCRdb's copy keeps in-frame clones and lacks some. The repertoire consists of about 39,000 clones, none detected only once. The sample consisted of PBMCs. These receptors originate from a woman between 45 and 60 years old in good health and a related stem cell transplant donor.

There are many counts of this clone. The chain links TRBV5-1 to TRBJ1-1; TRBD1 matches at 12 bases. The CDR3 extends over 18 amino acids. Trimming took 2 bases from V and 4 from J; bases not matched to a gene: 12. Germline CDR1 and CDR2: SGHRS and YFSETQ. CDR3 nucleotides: TGCGCCAGCAGCTTTGAGGGACAGGGGGCATCTAGGGGCACTGAAGCTTTCTTT. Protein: CASSFEGQGASRGTEAFF.

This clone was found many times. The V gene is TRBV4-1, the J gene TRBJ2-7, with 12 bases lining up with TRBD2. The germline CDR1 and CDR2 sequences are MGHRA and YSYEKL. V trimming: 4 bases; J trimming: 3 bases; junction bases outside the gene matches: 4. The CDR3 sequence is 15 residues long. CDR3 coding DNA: TGCGCCAGCAGCCCCGGACTAGCGGGGTTCTACGAGCAGTACTTC. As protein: CASSPGLAGFYEQYF.

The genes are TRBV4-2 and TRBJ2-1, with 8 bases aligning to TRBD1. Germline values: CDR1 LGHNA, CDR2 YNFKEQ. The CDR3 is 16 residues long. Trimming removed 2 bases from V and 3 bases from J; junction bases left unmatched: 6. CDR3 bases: TGTGCCAGCAGCCAAAATCAGGGGGCGCTCTACAATGAGCAGTTCTTC. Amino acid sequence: CASSQNQGALYNEQFF.

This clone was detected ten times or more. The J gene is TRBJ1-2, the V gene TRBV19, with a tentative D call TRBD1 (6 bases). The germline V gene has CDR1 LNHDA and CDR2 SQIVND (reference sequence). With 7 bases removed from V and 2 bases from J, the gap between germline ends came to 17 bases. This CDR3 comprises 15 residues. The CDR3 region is CASIPLGQGNYGYTF. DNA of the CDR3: TGTGCCAGTATCCCCCTGGGGCAGGGGAACTATGGCTACACCTTC.

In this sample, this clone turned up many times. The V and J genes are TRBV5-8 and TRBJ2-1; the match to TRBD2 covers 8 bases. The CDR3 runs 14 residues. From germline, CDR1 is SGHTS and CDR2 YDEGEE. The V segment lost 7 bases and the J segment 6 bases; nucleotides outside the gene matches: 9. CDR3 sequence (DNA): TGTGCCAGCCCGGGAGGGGGGTCCGGCAATGAGCAGTTCTTC. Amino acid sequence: CASPGGGSGNEQFF.

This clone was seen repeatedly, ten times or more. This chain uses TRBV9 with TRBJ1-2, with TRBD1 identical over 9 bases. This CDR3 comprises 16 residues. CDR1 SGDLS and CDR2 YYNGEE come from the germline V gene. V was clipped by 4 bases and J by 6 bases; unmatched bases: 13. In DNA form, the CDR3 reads TGTGCCAGCAGCTACCGGACAGGGGCCCTTCCCGATGGCTACACCTTC. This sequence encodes CASSYRTGALPDGYTF.

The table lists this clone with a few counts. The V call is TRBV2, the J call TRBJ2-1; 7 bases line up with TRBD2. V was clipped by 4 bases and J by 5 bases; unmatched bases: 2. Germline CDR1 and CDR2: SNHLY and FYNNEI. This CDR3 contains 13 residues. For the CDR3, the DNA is TGTGCCAGCAGTGTACGGGGGGACAATGAGCAGTTCTTC. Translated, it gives CASSVRGDNEQFF.